One and the same sample provided the 31 T cell receptor beta chains below, sequenced in a study of blood T cell repertoires in COVID-19. Some clones are missing from TCRdb's copy, which holds only in-frame ones; the method was immunoSEQ multiplex PCR. Counted here are fewer than 350,000 clones, roughly 90% occurring once; the ten biggest clones make up approximately 2.4%. The material sequenced was PBMCs or T cells enriched from blood (not recorded which). These receptors were obtained from a woman in her 40s with acute COVID-19.

V gene TRBV5-5 combines with J gene TRBJ2-3; tentative D call: TRBD2 (5 bases). V lost 5 bases and J 1 base, leaving 14 bases between the germline ends. CDR3 length: 15 residues. Germline CDR1 and CDR2: SGHKS and YYEKEE (reference sequence). The CDR3 here is CASSSPGLRTDTQYF. The CDR3 nucleotides read TGTGCCAGCAGTTCTCCAGGACTCCGCACAGATACGCAGTATTTT. Together with reference TRBV5-5 and TRBJ2-3, the CDR3 gives the full variable domain: DAGVTQSPTHLIKTRGQQVTLRCSPISGHKSVSWYQQVLGQGPQFIFQYYEKEERGRGNFPDRFSARQFPNYSSELNVNALLLGDSALYLCASSSPGLRTDTQYFGPGTRLTVL.

V and J are TRBV5-5 and TRBJ1-2; D gene uncertain. Per the germline V gene, CDR1 is SGHKS and CDR2 is YYEKEE (reference sequence). The ends were cut back, 0 bases at V and 4 bases at J, with 10 bases in the middle. CDR3 size: 14 residues. For the CDR3, the DNA is TGTGCCAGCAGCTTGGGTCTCGCGGGCTATGGCTACACCTTC. Amino acids: CASSLGLAGYGYTF.

The table lists this clone with a count of one. The rearrangement uses TRBV3-1 (or the pseudogene TRBV3-2) and TRBJ1-2, with no clear D. V was pared by 5 bases and J by 6 bases, with 4 bases between. CDR1 and CDR2 (germline): LGHDT, YNNKEL (reference sequence). This CDR3 comprises 10 residues. In DNA, the CDR3 is TGTGCCAGCAGCGTCGATGGCTACACCTTC. Its translation: CASSVDGYTF.

The V gene is TRBV6-5, the J gene TRBJ2-3, with 16 bases lining up with TRBD2. This CDR3 contains 15 residues. Germline V gene sequence: CDR1 MNHEY, CDR2 SVGAGI. Unmatched junction bases numbered 5, after V lost 4 bases and J lost 10 bases. CDR3 residues: CASSSGLAGGVAQYF. As DNA, the CDR3 is TGTGCCAGCAGTTCGGGACTAGCGGGGGGGGTGGCGCAGTATTTT.

The chain has TRBV3-1 (or the pseudogene TRBV3-2) and TRBJ2-7; a possible D gene is TRBD1 (6 bases). The CDR3 spans 15 residues. V lost 0 bases and J 5 bases, leaving 14 bases between the germline ends. In germline, CDR1 is LGHDT, CDR2 YNNKEL (reference sequence). Written as DNA, the CDR3 is TGTGCCAGCAGCCAAGATAGGGGGTCGGCCCACGAGCAGTACTTC. Amino acid sequence: CASSQDRGSAHEQYF.

The gene calls are TRBV29-1 and TRBJ1-1, with D perhaps TRBD1 (6 bases). The germline V gene encodes CDR1 SQVTM and CDR2 ANQGSEA. The CDR3 sequence is 12 residues long. V was cut by 6 bases and J by 2 bases, with 10 bases left in between. This CDR3 reads CSVQGFNTEAFF. CDR3 DNA: TGCAGCGTACAGGGCTTTAACACTGAAGCTTTCTTT. Variable domain in full (rest from reference TRBV29-1 and TRBJ1-1): SAVISQKPSRDICQRGTSLTIQCQVDSQVTMMFWYRQQPGQSLTLIATANQGSEATYESGFVIDKFPISRPNLTFSTLTVSNMSPEDSSIYLCSVQGFNTEAFFGQGTRLTVV.

This clone occurred a few times. V usage is TRBV5-1 and J usage is TRBJ2-7, with D perhaps matching TRBD2 (5 bases). Trimming stripped 4 bases from V and 2 bases from J, with 13 bases between. The germline gives CDR1 SGHRS, CDR2 YFSETQ. This CDR3 has 14 amino acids. CDR3 bases: TGCGCCAGCAGCCCTGGAGGCAGTACCTACGAGCAGTACTTC. This sequence encodes CASSPGGSTYEQYF.

This clone came up once. The chain links TRBV6-5 to TRBJ1-4; D ambiguous. From germline, CDR1 is MNHEY and CDR2 SVGAGI. The V end was cut by 2 bases, the J end by 4 bases, with 11 bases between. The length of the CDR3 is 15 residues. The CDR3 DNA sequence: TGTGCCAGCAGTTACCTCGTCGGAGGTAATGAAAAACTGTTTTTT. As protein: CASSYLVGGNEKLFF.

V gene TRBV2 combines with J gene TRBJ2-5, with D possibly being TRBD1 (6 bases). The germline V gene encodes CDR1 SNHLY and CDR2 FYNNEI. V lost 5 bases to trimming and J lost 2 bases, with 12 bases between them. The CDR3 has 14 amino acids. This CDR3 is CASSWSTGQETQYF. The CDR3 bases are TGTGCCAGCAGTTGGTCAACAGGGCAAGAGACCCAGTACTTC.

J is TRBJ1-4 and V is TRBV27; D is possibly TRBD1 (6 bases). CDR3 length equals 16 residues. V lost 5 bases to trimming and J lost 0 bases, with 13 bases between them. Germline lookup yields CDR1 MNHEY and CDR2 SMNVEV (reference sequence). CDR3 residues: CASSQGTAATNEKLFF. In nucleotides, the CDR3 is TGTGCCAGCAGTCAGGGGACGGCAGCAACTAATGAAAAACTGTTTTTT.

The rearrangement uses TRBV28 and TRBJ2-7; the match to TRBD2 covers 13 bases. The CDR3 spans 14 residues. With V trimmed by 5 bases and J by 4 bases, 2 bases remained unmatched. Germline assignment: CDR1 MDHEN and CDR2 SYDVKM. CDR3 sequence (DNA): TGTGCCAGCAGTCGGACTAGCGGGGGATACGAGCAGTACTTC. Encoded protein: CASSRTSGGYEQYF. The full variable domain, rest sourced from reference TRBV28 and TRBJ2-7, is DVKVTQSSRYLVKRTGEKVFLECVQDMDHENMFWYRQDPGLGLRLIYFSYDVKMKEKGDIPEGYSVSREKKERFSLILESASTNQTSMYLCASSRTSGGYEQYFGPGTRLTVT.

This rearrangement joins TRBV6-5 to TRBJ1-3; 8 nucleotides agree with TRBD1. The CDR3 spans 15 residues. J lost 3 bases, V lost 6 bases, and 7 bases had no gene match. Germline V lookup: CDR1 MNHEY, CDR2 SVGAGI. As DNA, the CDR3 is TGTGCCAGCAGGAAACAGGGGGAACGTGGAAACACCATATATTTT. Translating gives CASRKQGERGNTIYF.

This chain connects TRBV28 to TRBJ2-5; 8 nucleotides agree with TRBD2. Trimming at V came to 6 bases and at J to 2 bases, leaving 5 bases not matched to a gene. Germline CDR1 is MDHEN and CDR2 is SYDVKM. The CDR3 totals 14 residues. DNA for the CDR3: TGTGCCAGCAGGAAAGCGGGGGAGCAAGAGACCCAGTACTTC. This translates into CASRKAGEQETQYF.

J is TRBJ1-5 and V is TRBV2, with D perhaps TRBD1 (6 bases). Trimming shortened V by 4 bases and J by 6 bases, and 13 bases separated the two germline ends. Germline V gene data show CDR1 as SNHLY and CDR2 as FYNNEI. This CDR3 contains 14 residues. CDR3 DNA sequence: TGTGCCAGCAGTGGGGCAGGGGAAATTCAGCCCCAGCATTTT. This encodes CASSGAGEIQPQHF.

The V gene is TRBV30, the J gene TRBJ2-3, with a possible D match to TRBD1 (6 bases). V lost 0 bases to trimming and J lost 7 bases, with 11 bases between them. Germline V lookup: CDR1 GTSNPN, CDR2 SVGIG (reference sequence). There are 13 residues in the CDR3. In DNA, the CDR3 is TGTGCCTGGAGTGTAATGAGGGGGAATACGCAGTATTTT. It specifies CAWSVMRGNTQYF.

CDR3 sequence: CASSLGTGEGYEQYF. In DNA form, the CDR3 reads TGTGCCAGCAGCTTGGGGACTGGGGAAGGGTACGAGCAGTACTTC. V is TRBV5-5 and J is TRBJ2-7, with D perhaps TRBD2 (5 bases). The CDR3 runs 15 residues. Deletions cut 0 bases from V and 4 bases from J, with 14 bases between. The germline gives CDR1 SGHKS, CDR2 YYEKEE (reference sequence).

DNA for the CDR3: TGCGCCAGCAGCATTACTAGCGGGACCATCAATGAGCAGTTCTTC. Its translation is CASSITSGTINEQFF. The gene calls are TRBV5-1 and TRBJ2-1; TRBD2 matches at 10 bases. This CDR3 has 15 residues. V shed 4 bases, J shed 6 bases, and the junction held 7 bases outside the gene matches. CDR1 is SGHRS, CDR2 YFSETQ, per germline. Full variable domain (missing parts from reference TRBV5-1 and TRBJ2-1): KAGVTQTPRYLIKTRGQQVTLSCSPISGHRSVSWYQQTPGQGLQFLFEYFSETQRNKGNFPGRFSGRQFSNSRSEMNVSTLELGDSALYLCASSITSGTINEQFFGPGTRLTVL.

With respect to this clone: The same CDR3 also results from other DNA sequences found in this sample. The chain joins TRBV28 to TRBJ1-5; 7 nucleotides agree with TRBD1. Germline assignment: CDR1 MDHEN and CDR2 SYDVKM. Trimming took 1 base from V and 0 from J; bases not matched to a gene: 6. This CDR3 spans 17 amino acids. CDR3 nucleotide sequence: TGTGCCAGCAGTTTATACGGCAGGGGGAATAGCAATCAGCCCCAGCATTTT. This codes for CASSLYGRGNSNQPQHF. The entire variable domain, with the rest obtained from reference TRBV28 and TRBJ1-5, is as follows: DVKVTQSSRYLVKRTGEKVFLECVQDMDHENMFWYRQDPGLGLRLIYFSYDVKMKEKGDIPEGYSVSREKKERFSLILESASTNQTSMYLCASSLYGRGNSNQPQHFGDGTRLSIL.

This clone was observed a handful of times. This chain connects TRBV30 to TRBJ2-5, with TRBD1 identical over 7 bases. The V segment lost 5 bases and the J segment 5 bases; nucleotides outside the gene matches: 8. This CDR3 spans 13 amino acids. Germline CDR1 reads GTSNPN; CDR2 reads SVGIG (reference sequence). The CDR3 sequence: CAWDGDRTETQYF. The CDR3 DNA reads TGTGCCTGGGACGGGGACAGAACGGAGACCCAGTACTTC.

This chain links TRBV4-1 with TRBJ1-5; TRBD1 might be the D (6 bases). The germline V gene has CDR1 MGHRA and CDR2 YSYEKL. This CDR3 contains 14 residues. With 2 bases removed from V and 2 bases from J, the gap between germline ends came to 7 bases. The CDR3 spells CASSQRQGNQPQHF. CDR3 in DNA: TGCGCCAGCAGCCAACGACAGGGCAATCAGCCCCAGCATTTT.

The chain joins TRBV5-4 to TRBJ1-1; 8 positions match TRBD1. In germline, CDR1 is SGHNT, CDR2 YYREEE (reference sequence). V trimming: 6 bases; J trimming: 3 bases; junction bases outside the gene matches: 4. The CDR3 covers 13 residues. The CDR3: CASIDRGDTEAFF. CDR3 bases: TGTGCCAGCATCGACAGGGGAGACACTGAAGCTTTCTTT.

V gene TRBV9 combines with J gene TRBJ2-2; 9 bases line up with TRBD2. Trimming at V came to 4 bases and at J to 0 bases, leaving 1 base not matched to a gene. The CDR3 consists of 15 residues. Germline V gene lookup returns CDR1 SGDLS and CDR2 YYNGEE. The CDR3 here is CASSSSGTNTGELFF. CDR3 in DNA: TGTGCCAGCAGCTCTAGCGGGACGAACACCGGGGAGCTGTTTTTT.

J is TRBJ1-1 and V is TRBV27; D possibly corresponds to TRBD1 (6 bases). The V and J ends lost 4 bases and 1 base respectively, with 16 bases between them. Germline values: CDR1 MNHEY, CDR2 SMNVEV (reference sequence). CDR3 size: 16 residues. For the CDR3, the DNA is TGTGCCAGCAGTTCCCCCGGGCAGGGGCCGAACACTGAAGCTTTCTTT. Its protein product is CASSSPGQGPNTEAFF.

The chain recombines TRBV7-9 with TRBJ2-7; 8 nucleotides match TRBD2. V lost 5 bases to trimming and J lost 4 bases; unmatched junction nucleotides: 13. From germline, CDR1 is SEHNR and CDR2 FQNEAQ (reference sequence). This CDR3 is built from 16 residues. The CDR3 loop reads CASSGNSGLAAYEQYF. CDR3 DNA sequence: TGTGCCAGCAGCGGGAACTCCGGACTAGCAGCATACGAGCAGTACTTC. The entire variable domain, with the rest obtained from reference TRBV7-9 and TRBJ2-7, is as follows: DTGVSQNPRHKITKRGQNVTFRCDPISEHNRLYWYRQTLGQGPEFLTYFQNEAQLEKSRLLSDRFSAERPKGSFSTLEIQRTEQGDSAMYLCASSGNSGLAAYEQYFGPGTRLTVT.

The V call is TRBV28, the J call TRBJ2-5; 8 nucleotides line up with TRBD2. Trimming cost V 5 bases and J 3 bases; bases outside gene matches: 14. The CDR3 loop spans 17 amino acids. Per germline, CDR1 MDHEN and CDR2 SYDVKM. CDR3 protein: CASSHRIGGGKKETQYF. The CDR3 nucleotides read TGTGCCAGCAGTCACCGAATCGGCGGGGGGAAAAAAGAGACCCAGTACTTC.

This chain uses TRBV10-1 with TRBJ2-1; 7 bases line up with TRBD2. Germline CDR1 reads WNHNN; CDR2 reads SYGVQD (reference sequence). CDR3 length: 13 amino acids. With 3 bases clipped from V and 12 bases from J, the junction kept 8 bases outside the gene matches. CDR3 in amino acids: CASSDGRGGRQFF. In nucleotides, the CDR3 is TGCGCCAGCAGTGATGGGCGTGGCGGGAGGCAGTTCTTC.

This rearrangement joins TRBV7-6 to TRBJ1-2; 9 bases are shared with TRBD1. CDR1 and CDR2 (germline): SGHVS, FNYEAQ. After removal of 5 bases from V and 0 bases from J, the junction contained 4 bases not matched to a gene. The CDR3 runs to 15 residues. The CDR3 region is CASSQDRGANYGYTF. The CDR3 DNA sequence: TGTGCCAGCAGCCAAGACAGGGGGGCTAACTATGGCTACACCTTC. The full variable domain, rest sourced from reference TRBV7-6 and TRBJ1-2, is GAGVSQSPRYKVTKRGQDVALRCDPISGHVSLYWYRQALGQGPEFLTYFNYEAQQDKSGLPNDRFSAERPEGSISTLTIQRTEQRDSAMYRCASSQDRGANYGYTFGSGTRLTVV.

This clone has more than one count but fewer than ten. This chain links TRBV28 with TRBJ1-1; TRBD1 agrees at 8 bases. CDR1 and CDR2 from the germline V gene are MDHEN and SYDVKM. Germline trimming cut 5 bases from V and 4 bases from J; bases unmatched to any gene: 6. The CDR3 loop spans 14 amino acids. DNA for the CDR3: TGTGCCAGCAGTCCTCCCACAGGGGGCACTGAAGCTTTCTTT. It is translated as CASSPPTGGTEAFF.

CDR3 region: CASSPRQPFSTDTQYF. Here the CDR3 DNA reads TGTGCCAGCAGCCCCAGACAGCCTTTTAGCACAGATACGCAGTATTTT. V usage is TRBV28 and J usage is TRBJ2-3; TRBD1 might be the D (5 bases). Germline values: CDR1 MDHEN, CDR2 SYDVKM. V dropped 6 bases and J dropped 0 bases, with 16 bases sitting between them. The CDR3 loop spans 16 amino acids.

The genes are TRBV6-2 or TRBV6-3 and TRBJ1-1; D uncertain. Looked up from germline, CDR1 is MNHEY and CDR2 is SVGEGT. V was shortened by 0 bases and J by 3 bases, with 8 bases between the two germline ends. The CDR3 spans 14 residues. The CDR3: CASSYSMQDTEAFF. The CDR3 region has the DNA TGTGCCAGCAGTTACTCCATGCAGGACACTGAAGCTTTCTTT.

The chain links TRBV2 to TRBJ2-7; D is unresolved. V was cut by 7 bases and J by 7 bases, with 17 bases left in between. Germline lookup yields CDR1 SNHLY and CDR2 FYNNEI. The CDR3 consists of 13 residues. The CDR3 DNA reads as TGTGCCAGCAAAGCAGGTCGCCGTGAAGAGCAGTACTTC. It is translated as CASKAGRREEQYF.